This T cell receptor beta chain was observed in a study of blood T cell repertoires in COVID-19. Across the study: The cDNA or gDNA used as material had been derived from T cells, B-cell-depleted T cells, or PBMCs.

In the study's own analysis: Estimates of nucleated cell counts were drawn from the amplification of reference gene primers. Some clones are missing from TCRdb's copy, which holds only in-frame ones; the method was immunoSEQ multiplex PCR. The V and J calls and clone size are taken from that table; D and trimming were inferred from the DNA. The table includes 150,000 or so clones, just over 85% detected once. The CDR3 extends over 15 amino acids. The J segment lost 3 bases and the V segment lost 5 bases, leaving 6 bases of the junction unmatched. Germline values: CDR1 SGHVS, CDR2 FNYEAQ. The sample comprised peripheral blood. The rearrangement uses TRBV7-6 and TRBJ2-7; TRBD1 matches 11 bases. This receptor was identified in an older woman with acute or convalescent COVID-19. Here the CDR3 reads CASSPRTGGLYEQYF. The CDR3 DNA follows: TGTGCCAGCAGCCCAAGGACAGGGGGCCTCTACGAGCAGTACTTC.